The clone carrying this TCR beta chain has just one count. What it binds is unknown. Profiling relied on immunoSEQ multiplex PCR, and the TCRdb table lists in-frame clones only, not all of them. The sample lists 35,000 to 40,000 clones, around 81% occurring once. Germline V gene lookup returns CDR1 MNHNS and CDR2 SASEGT. The CDR3 is 15 residues long. With 6 bases removed from V and 2 bases from J, the gap between germline ends came to 17 bases. This entry belongs to a study of a mutant IDH1 vaccine in newly diagnosed glioma. Time point denoted: week 23, last vaccination. Vaccination used 300 ug of mutant IDH1 20-mer peptide per dose, with topical imiquimod.

The specimen was PBMCs, collected from a glioma patient whose treatment included an IDH1 peptide vaccine. The receptor was derived from a man aged 35-49 years with glioma. This chain uses TRBV6-1 with TRBJ2-7; possibly TRBD1 or TRBD2 for D (5 bases each). CDR3 loop: CASRGGDGETYEQYF. Here the CDR3 DNA reads TGTGCCAGCAGAGGTGGGGACGGGGAAACCTACGAGCAGTACTTC.